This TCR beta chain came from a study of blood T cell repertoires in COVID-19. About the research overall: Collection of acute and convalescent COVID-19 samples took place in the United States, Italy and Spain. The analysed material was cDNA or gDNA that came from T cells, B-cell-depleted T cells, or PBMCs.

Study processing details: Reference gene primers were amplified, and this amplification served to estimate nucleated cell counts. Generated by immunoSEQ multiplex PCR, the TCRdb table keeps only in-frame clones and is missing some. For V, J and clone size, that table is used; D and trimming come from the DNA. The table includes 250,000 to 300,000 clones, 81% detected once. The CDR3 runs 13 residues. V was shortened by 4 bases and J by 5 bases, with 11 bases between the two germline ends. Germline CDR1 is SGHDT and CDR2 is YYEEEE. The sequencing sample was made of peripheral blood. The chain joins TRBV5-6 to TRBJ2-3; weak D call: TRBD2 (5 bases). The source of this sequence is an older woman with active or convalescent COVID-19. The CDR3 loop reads CASSQRGQDTQYF. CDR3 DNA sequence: TGTGCCAGCAGCCAGAGAGGGCAAGATACGCAGTATTTT. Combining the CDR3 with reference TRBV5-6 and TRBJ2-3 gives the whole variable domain DAGVTQSPTHLIKTRGQQVTLRCSPKSGHDTVSWYQQALGQGPQFIFQYYEEEERQRGNFPDRFSGHQFPNYSSELNVNALLLGDSALYLCASSQRGQDTQYFGPGTRLTVL.